The 2 T cell receptor beta chains below come from one sample, sequenced in a study of identical twins. From the 5' RACE reads, TCRdb called clonotypes with MiXCR, one entry per CDR3 protein. Of some 570,000 distinct CDR3 sequences detected, approximately 20% appear once; the ten largest clones hold around 0.48%. These data are also associated with another study on yellow fever vaccine responses in identical twins.

Material: CD4+ T cells sorted from blood. These TCRs come from a woman aged 18-29 years in good health.

This clonotype was observed a few times. The chain links TRBV12-3 or TRBV12-4 to TRBJ2-3; 9 bases fit TRBD1. The CDR3 extends over 14 amino acids. Trimming removed 3 bases from V and 6 bases from J; junction bases left unmatched: 4. CDR3 DNA sequence: TGTGCCAGCAGTTTCGGAGACAGGGGGGATACGCAGTATTTT. Translating it yields CASSFGDRGDTQYF.

This clonotype occurred a few times. CDR3 sequence: CASSQVTGDQPQHF. The DNA of the CDR3 is TGCGCCAGCAGCCAAGTAACAGGAGATCAGCCCCAGCATTTT. This chain links TRBV4-1 with TRBJ1-5, with D maybe TRBD1 (5 bases). Trimming removed 1 base at V and 5 bases at J, with 9 bases between. The CDR3 is made up of 14 amino acids. CDR1 is MGHRA and CDR2 is YSYEKL in the germline V gene.